The entry below gives a single T cell receptor beta chain sequence along with its context. This sample is part of a study of shared clonotypes between healthy human individuals. Germline lookup yields CDR1 MNHNS and CDR2 SASEGT. This CDR3 is 14 amino acids long. V lost 7 bases and J lost 0, with 10 bases in between. TCRdb keeps only in-frame clones here, not all; method: immunoSEQ multiplex PCR. The repertoire holds about 1.1 million clones, with about 72% as singletons. The source is a man aged 18 to 30 in good health. Some clones in this sample may be carry-over from other donors' samples. Sequencing was done on a sample of memory CD4+ T cells from PBMCs. Subset described: CD45RA-negative fraction. The chain is built from TRBV6-1 and TRBJ1-5, with D unclear. CDR3 protein: CASTFGDSNQPQHF. The DNA for the CDR3 is TGTGCCAGCACTTTTGGGGATAGCAATCAGCCCCAGCATTTT.